The text below deals with one T cell receptor (beta chain). Trimming took 5 bases from V and 7 from J, leaving 9 bases between them. The CDR3 sequence is 13 residues long. Germline-derived CDR1 and CDR2 are LNHDA and SQIVND (reference sequence). The sample belongs to a study of shared clonotypes between healthy human individuals. Generated by immunoSEQ multiplex PCR, the TCRdb table keeps only in-frame clones and is missing some. Of a few million clones listed, approximately 90% are singletons. This clonotype was obtained from a man between 18 and 35 years old in good health. The sequencing input was naive CD4+ T cells sorted from blood. Documented subset: CD45RA+ positively selected. V and J are TRBV19 and TRBJ1-6; D is ambiguous. The chain's CDR3 is CASSAVGNSPLHF. As DNA, the CDR3 is TGTGCCAGTAGTGCGGTGGGGAATTCACCCCTCCACTTT.